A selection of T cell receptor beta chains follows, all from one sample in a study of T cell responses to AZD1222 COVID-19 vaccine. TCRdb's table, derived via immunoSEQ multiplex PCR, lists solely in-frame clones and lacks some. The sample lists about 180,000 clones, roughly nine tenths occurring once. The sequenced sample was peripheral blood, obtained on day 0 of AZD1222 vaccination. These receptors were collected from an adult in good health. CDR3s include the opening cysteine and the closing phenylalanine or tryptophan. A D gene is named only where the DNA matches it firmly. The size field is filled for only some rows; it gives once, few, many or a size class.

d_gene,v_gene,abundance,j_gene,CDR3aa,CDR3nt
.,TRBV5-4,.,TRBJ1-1,CATARGGTEAFF,TGTGCCACCGCACGGGGTGGCACTGAAGCTTTCTTT
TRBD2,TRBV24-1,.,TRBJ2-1,CATSDGGTSDNEQFF,TGTGCCACCAGTGATGGCGGGACTAGCGACAATGAGCAGTTCTTC
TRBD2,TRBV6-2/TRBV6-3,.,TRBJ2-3,CASSGSSGTRTDTQYF,TGTGCCAGCAGTGGGTCTAGCGGGACGAGGACAGATACGCAGTATTTT
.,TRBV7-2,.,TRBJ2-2,CASSFGGRGRGVGELFF,TGTGCCAGCAGCTTCGGGGGGCGCGGGAGAGGGGTCGGGGAGCTGTTTTTT
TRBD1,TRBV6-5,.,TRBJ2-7,CASNTGATYEQYF,TGTGCCAGCAATACAGGGGCTACTTACGAGCAGTACTTC
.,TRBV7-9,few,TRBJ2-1,CASSPGYNEQFF,TGTGCCAGCAGCCCAGGATACAATGAGCAGTTCTTC
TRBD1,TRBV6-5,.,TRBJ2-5,CASSLDRGPQYF,TGTGCCAGCAGTCTCGACAGGGGACCCCAGTACTTC
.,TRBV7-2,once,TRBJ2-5,CASSLAGMDRAQYF,TGTGCCAGCAGCTTAGCGGGAATGGATAGGGCCCAGTACTTC
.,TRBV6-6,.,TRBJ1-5,CATTTGGNNQPQHF,TGTGCCACCACGACGGGGGGGAACAATCAGCCCCAGCATTTT
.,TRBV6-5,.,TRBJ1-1,CASSRGTEAFF,TGTGCCAGCAGCCGAGGGACTGAAGCTTTCTTT
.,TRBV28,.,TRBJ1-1,CASSPVRAGNTEAFF,TGTGCCAGCAGTCCAGTTCGGGCGGGGAACACTGAAGCTTTCTTT
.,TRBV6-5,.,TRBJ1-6,CASSRIGQNNSPLHF,TGTGCCAGCAGCAGAATAGGACAGAATAATTCACCCCTCCACTTT
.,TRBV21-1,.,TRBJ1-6,CASTRGFYFPVADNSPLHF,TGTGCCAGCACGCGGGGATTTTATTTCCCCGTGGCCGATAATTCACCCCTCCACTTT
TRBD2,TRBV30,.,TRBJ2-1,CAWDSGTMGYNEQFF,TGTGCCTGGGACTCCGGGACTATGGGCTACAATGAGCAGTTCTTC
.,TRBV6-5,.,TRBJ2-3,CASSYAGSTDTQYF,TGTGCCAGCAGTTACGCGGGTAGCACAGATACGCAGTATTTT
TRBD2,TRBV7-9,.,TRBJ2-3,CASSPRLADRGDTQYF,TGTGCCAGCAGCCCCCGACTAGCGGATAGGGGAGATACGCAGTATTTT
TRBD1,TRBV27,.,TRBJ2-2,CASSLSRGNGELFF,TGTGCCAGCAGTTTATCCAGGGGGAACGGGGAGCTGTTTTTT
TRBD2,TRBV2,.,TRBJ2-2,CASSNELAANTGELFF,TGTGCCAGCAGTAACGAACTAGCGGCGAACACCGGGGAGCTGTTTTTT
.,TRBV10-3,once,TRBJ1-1,CAITRGGQAFF,TGTGCCATCACAAGAGGGGGGCAAGCTTTCTTT
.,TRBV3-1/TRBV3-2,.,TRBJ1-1,CASSQNRAVEAFF,TGTGCCAGCAGCCAAAACCGGGCCGTTGAAGCTTTCTTT
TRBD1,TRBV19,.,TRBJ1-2,CASRKPGQGDGYTF,TGTGCCAGTAGGAAACCGGGACAGGGTGATGGCTACACCTTC
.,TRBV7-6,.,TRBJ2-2,CASSLVRPNTGELFF,TGTGCCAGCAGCTTAGTTAGACCGAACACCGGGGAGCTGTTTTTT
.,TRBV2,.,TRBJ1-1,CASSEGPLTEAFF,TGTGCCAGCAGTGAGGGGCCCCTCACTGAAGCTTTCTTT
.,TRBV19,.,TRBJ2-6,CASSIGPGRSGANVLTF,TGTGCCAGTAGTATAGGCCCGGGCAGGTCTGGGGCCAACGTCCTGACTTTC
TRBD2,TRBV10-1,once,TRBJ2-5,CASSESRLAGRARETQYF,TGCGCCAGCAGTGAGTCAAGACTAGCGGGACGGGCGAGGGAGACCCAGTACTTC
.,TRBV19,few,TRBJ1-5,CASSQGFQPQHF,TGTGCCAGTAGCCAGGGGTTTCAGCCCCAGCATTTT
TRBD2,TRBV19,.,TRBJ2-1,CASSRLAGGPYNEQFF,TGTGCCAGTAGTAGACTAGCGGGGGGCCCCTACAATGAGCAGTTCTTC
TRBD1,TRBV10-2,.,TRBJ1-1,CASRQGANTEAFF,TGCGCCAGCAGACAGGGGGCGAACACTGAAGCTTTCTTT